A single count supports the clone carrying this TCR beta chain. Its antigen is not identified. The data were taken from a study of OX40 agonist ivuxolimab in advanced cancers. Study as a whole: Patients were given ivuxolimab, an antibody that agonizes OX40 (CD134). Regarding the study as a whole: In the 0.1-3.0 mg/kg groups, partial responders showed among the lowest expansion.

This CDR3 is built from 14 residues. The germline V gene has CDR1 SGHVS and CDR2 FQNEAQ. Between the trimmed V and J ends, which lost 0 bases and 11 bases, there was a span of 16 bases. Using immunoSEQ multiplex PCR, the repertoire was profiled, and TCRdb retains in-frame clones only, with some absent. The sample carries about 53,000 clones, 79% recorded once. This TCR came from an adult with an advanced solid tumor such as melanoma, head and neck, liver or kidney cancer. The sample here was CD4+ or CD8+ T cells sorted from blood, taken in a trial of the OX40 agonist ivuxolimab. The chain couples TRBV7-8 to TRBJ1-1; possible D gene TRBD1, 5 bases. DNA for the CDR3: TGTGCCAGCAGCTTAGCGGGGGTCCAAAATGAGGCTTTCTTT. It specifies CASSLAGVQNEAFF.